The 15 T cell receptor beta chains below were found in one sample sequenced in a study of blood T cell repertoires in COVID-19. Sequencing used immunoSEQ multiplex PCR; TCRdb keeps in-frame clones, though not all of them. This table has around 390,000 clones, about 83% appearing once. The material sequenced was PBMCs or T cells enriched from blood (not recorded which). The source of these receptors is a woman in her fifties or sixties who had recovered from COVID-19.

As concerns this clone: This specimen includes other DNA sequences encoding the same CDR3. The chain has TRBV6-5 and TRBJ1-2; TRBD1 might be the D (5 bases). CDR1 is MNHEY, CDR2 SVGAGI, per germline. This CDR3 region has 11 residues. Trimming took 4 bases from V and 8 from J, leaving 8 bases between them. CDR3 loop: CASSSGGGYTF. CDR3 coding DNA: TGTGCCAGCAGTTCCGGGGGGGGCTACACCTTC.

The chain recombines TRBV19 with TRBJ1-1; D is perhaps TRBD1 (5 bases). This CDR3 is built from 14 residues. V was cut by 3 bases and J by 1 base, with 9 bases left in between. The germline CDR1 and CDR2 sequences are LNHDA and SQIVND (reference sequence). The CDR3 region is CASSMAGKNTEAFF. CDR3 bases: TGTGCCAGTAGTATGGCAGGGAAGAACACTGAAGCTTTCTTT. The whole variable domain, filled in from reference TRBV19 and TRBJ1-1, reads DGGITQSPKYLFRKEGQNVTLSCEQNLNHDAMYWYRQDPGQGLRLIYYSQIVNDFQKGDIAEGYSVSREKKESFPLTVTSAQKNPTAFYLCASSMAGKNTEAFFGQGTRLTVV.

CDR3 in DNA: TGTGCCAGCAGCGCTCCGGAGGGTGGTGTTTACGAGCAGTACTTC. Amino acids: CASSAPEGGVYEQYF. The chain has TRBV7-9 and TRBJ2-7, with TRBD2 as a possible D gene (6 bases). The germline V gene has CDR1 SEHNR and CDR2 FQNEAQ (reference sequence). V dropped 5 bases and J dropped 4 bases, with 18 bases sitting between them. CDR3 length equals 15 residues.

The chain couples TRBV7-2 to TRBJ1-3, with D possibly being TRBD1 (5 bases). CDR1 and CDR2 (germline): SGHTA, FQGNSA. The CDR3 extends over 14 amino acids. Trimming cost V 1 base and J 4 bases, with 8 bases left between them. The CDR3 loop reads CASSLVGPGNTIYF. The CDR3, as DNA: TGTGCCAGCAGCTTAGTGGGGCCAGGAAACACCATATATTTT.

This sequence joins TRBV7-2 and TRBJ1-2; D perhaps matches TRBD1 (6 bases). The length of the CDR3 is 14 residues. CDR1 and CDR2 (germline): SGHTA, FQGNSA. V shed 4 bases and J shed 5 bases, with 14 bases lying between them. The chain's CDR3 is CASSYLQGSYGYTF. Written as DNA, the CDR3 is TGTGCCAGCAGCTACTTACAGGGTTCGTATGGCTACACCTTC.

The CDR3 protein is CASSLGRGSGNTIYF. CDR3 nucleotide sequence: TGCGCCAGCAGCCTAGGAAGGGGATCTGGAAACACCATATATTTT. The chain is built from TRBV4-3 and TRBJ1-3; tentatively, D is TRBD1 (5 bases). The CDR3 is made up of 15 amino acids. Germline V gives CDR1 LGHNA, CDR2 YSLEER. Trimming cost V 4 bases and J 1 base, with 11 bases left between them.

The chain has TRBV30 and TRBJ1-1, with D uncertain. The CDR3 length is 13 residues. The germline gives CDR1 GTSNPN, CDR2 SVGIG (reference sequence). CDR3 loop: CGSKGDQNTEAFF. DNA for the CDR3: TGTGGTAGTAAAGGAGACCAGAACACTGAAGCTTTCTTT. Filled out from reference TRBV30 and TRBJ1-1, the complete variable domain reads SQTIHQWPATLVQPVGSPLSLECTVEGTSNPNLYWYRQAAGRGLQLLFYSVGIGQISSEVPQNLSASRPQDRQFILSSKKLLLSDSGFYLCGSKGDQNTEAFFGQGTRLTVV.

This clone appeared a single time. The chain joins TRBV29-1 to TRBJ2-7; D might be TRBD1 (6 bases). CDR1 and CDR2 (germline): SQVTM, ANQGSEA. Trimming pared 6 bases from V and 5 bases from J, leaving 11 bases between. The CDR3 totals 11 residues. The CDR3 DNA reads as TGCAGCGTCCTCGAGGGGGACGAGCAGTACTTC. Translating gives CSVLEGDEQYF.

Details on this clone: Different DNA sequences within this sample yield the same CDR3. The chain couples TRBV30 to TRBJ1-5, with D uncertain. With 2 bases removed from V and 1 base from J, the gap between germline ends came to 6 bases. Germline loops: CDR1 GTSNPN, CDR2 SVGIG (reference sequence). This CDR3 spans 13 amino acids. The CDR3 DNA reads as TGTGCCTGGAGTTTCGGGAGCAATCAGCCCCAGCATTTT. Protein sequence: CAWSFGSNQPQHF.

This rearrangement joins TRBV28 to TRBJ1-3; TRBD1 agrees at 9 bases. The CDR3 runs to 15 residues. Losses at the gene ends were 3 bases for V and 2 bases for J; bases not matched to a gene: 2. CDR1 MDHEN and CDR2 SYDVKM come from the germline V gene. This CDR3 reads CASSFTGGAGNTIYF. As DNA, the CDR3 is TGTGCCAGCAGTTTTACAGGGGGCGCTGGAAACACCATATATTTT.

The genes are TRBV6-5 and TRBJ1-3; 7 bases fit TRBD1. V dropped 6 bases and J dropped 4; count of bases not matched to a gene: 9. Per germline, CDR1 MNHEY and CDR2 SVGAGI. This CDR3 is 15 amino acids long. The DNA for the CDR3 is TGTGCCAGCAGAAACTCCAAGGGGGCAGGAAACACCATATATTTT. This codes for CASRNSKGAGNTIYF.

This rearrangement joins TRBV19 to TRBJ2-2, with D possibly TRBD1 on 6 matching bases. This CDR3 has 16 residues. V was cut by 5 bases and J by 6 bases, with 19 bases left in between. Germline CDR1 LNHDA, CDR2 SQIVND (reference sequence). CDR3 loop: CASSVDRTRPAGELFF. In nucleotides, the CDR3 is TGTGCCAGTAGTGTTGACAGGACCCGTCCCGCCGGGGAGCTGTTTTTT.

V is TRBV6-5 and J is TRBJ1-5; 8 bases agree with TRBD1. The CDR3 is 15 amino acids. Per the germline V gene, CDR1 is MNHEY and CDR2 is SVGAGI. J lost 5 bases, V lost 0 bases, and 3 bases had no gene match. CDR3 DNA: TGTGCCAGCAGTTACTCCCAGGGGGCCCATCAGCCCCAGCATTTT. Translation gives CASSYSQGAHQPQHF.

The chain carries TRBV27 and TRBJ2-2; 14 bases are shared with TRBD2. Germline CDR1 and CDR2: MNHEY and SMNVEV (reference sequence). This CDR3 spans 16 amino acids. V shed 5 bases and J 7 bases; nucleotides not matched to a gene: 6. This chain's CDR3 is CASSKPGLAGVGELFF. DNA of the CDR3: TGTGCCAGCAGTAAACCGGGACTAGCGGGGGTCGGGGAGCTGTTTTTT.

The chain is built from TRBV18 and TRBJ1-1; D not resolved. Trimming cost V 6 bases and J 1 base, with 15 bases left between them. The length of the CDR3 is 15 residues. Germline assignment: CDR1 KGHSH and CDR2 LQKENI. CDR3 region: CASSPFTGKNTEAFF. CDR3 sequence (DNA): TGTGCCAGCTCGCCGTTTACCGGGAAGAACACTGAAGCTTTCTTT.